The 16 T cell receptor beta chains reported below all come from one sample, sequenced in a study of yellow fever vaccine responses in identical twins. TCRdb reprocessed the RT-PCR reads with MiXCR, giving one entry per CDR3 protein. The sample lists around 20,000 distinct CDR3 sequences, around 65% occurring once. The sample here was T cells from blood (PBMCs), unsorted or a sorted subset (not recorded which), taken before or after yellow fever vaccination (not recorded which). The source is a young woman who received the yellow fever vaccine.

The chain recombines TRBV29-1 with TRBJ1-1, with 11 bases matching TRBD1. The CDR3 covers 13 residues. Germline V gene data show CDR1 as SQVTM and CDR2 as ANQGSEA. V was pared by 6 bases and J by 2 bases, with 2 bases of the junction left unmatched. DNA of the CDR3: TGCAGCGTGGGGACAGGGGGAAACACTGAAGCTTTCTTT. This translates into CSVGTGGNTEAFF.

The CDR3: CASTDTPQNTEAFF. CDR3 DNA sequence: TGTGCCAGTACCGATACGCCGCAGAACACTGAAGCTTTCTTT. The rearrangement joins TRBV19 to TRBJ1-1; D gene ambiguous. The V end was cut by 7 bases, the J end by 1 base, with 13 bases between. The germline gives CDR1 LNHDA, CDR2 SQIVND (reference sequence). The CDR3 is 14 residues long.

This chain joins TRBV29-1 and TRBJ2-1; D not certain. The CDR3 has 13 amino acids. V lost 5 bases, J lost 2 bases, and 10 bases lay in between. The germline V gene encodes CDR1 SQVTM and CDR2 ANQGSEA. The CDR3 reads CSVRPATYNEQFF. CDR3 sequence (DNA): TGCAGCGTTCGTCCCGCCACCTACAATGAGCAGTTCTTC.

The chain links TRBV19 to TRBJ2-3; tentatively, D is TRBD1 or TRBD2 (6 bases each). Germline V gives CDR1 LNHDA, CDR2 SQIVND (reference sequence). Trimming removed 3 bases from V and 7 bases from J, with 14 bases in between. The CDR3 consists of 14 residues. CDR3 sequence (DNA): TGTGCCAGTAGTATGGGACTGGGGGCATATACGCAGTATTTT. Translation gives CASSMGLGAYTQYF. Looking up the rest from reference TRBV19 and TRBJ2-3 gives the full variable domain: DGGITQSPKYLFRKEGQNVTLSCEQNLNHDAMYWYRQDPGQGLRLIYYSQIVNDFQKGDIAEGYSVSREKKESFPLTVTSAQKNPTAFYLCASSMGLGAYTQYFGPGTRLTVL.

The chain combines TRBV7-1 with TRBJ1-5; TRBD1 might be the D (6 bases). TRBV7-1 is recorded as an ORF, its role being uncertain. The V end lost 11 bases, the J end lost 7 bases, and 18 bases lay between the germline ends. The length of the CDR3 is 13 residues. Written as DNA, the CDR3 is TGTGCCGTACCTAGGGGGGCTAGACAGCCCCAGCATTTT. Amino acids: CAVPRGARQPQHF.

The rearrangement joins TRBV29-1 to TRBJ2-1, with 9 bases that match TRBD1. Unmatched junction bases numbered 5, after V lost 7 bases and J lost 7 bases. This CDR3 comprises 12 residues. Germline V gives CDR1 SQVTM, CDR2 ANQGSEA. The CDR3 coding sequence is TGCAGCGGCAAACAGGGGGCAAATGAGCAGTTCTTC. Translating it yields CSGKQGANEQFF.

This chain connects TRBV7-9 to TRBJ2-1; tentatively, D is TRBD1 or TRBD2 (5 bases each). CDR3 length: 13 residues. Germline V gene lookup returns CDR1 SEHNR and CDR2 FQNEAQ (reference sequence). V was shortened by 1 base and J by 6 bases, with 7 bases between the two germline ends. CDR3 DNA sequence: TGTGCCAGCAGCTTAGGGGGGTCCAATGAGCAGTTCTTC. Residues: CASSLGGSNEQFF.

V is TRBV28 and J is TRBJ2-7; no reliable D call. Per the germline V gene, CDR1 is MDHEN and CDR2 is SYDVKM. This CDR3 comprises 11 residues. V lost 6 bases to trimming and J lost 8 bases, with 11 bases between them. The CDR3: CASSPRSQQYF. The CDR3 bases are TGTGCCAGCAGCCCTCGGTCGCAGCAGTACTTC.

This clonotype was detected once. The gene calls are TRBV29-1 and TRBJ1-5, with D tentatively TRBD1 (5 bases). V gave up 8 bases and J gave up 0 bases, with 26 bases separating them. Looked up from germline, CDR1 is SQVTM and CDR2 is ANQGSEA. The CDR3 runs 18 residues. The CDR3: CSPSAGPLIGNSNQPQHF. In DNA form, the CDR3 reads TGCAGCCCGAGTGCAGGGCCCCTGATAGGAAATAGCAATCAGCCCCAGCATTTT.

The V gene is TRBV13, the J gene TRBJ2-2, with D hard to call. Germline V gene lookup returns CDR1 PRHDT and CDR2 FYEKMQ (reference sequence). V dropped 6 bases and J dropped 1 base, with 3 bases sitting between them. The CDR3 has 12 residues. This CDR3 reads CASRLNTGELFF. In nucleotides, the CDR3 is TGTGCCAGCAGGTTGAACACCGGGGAGCTGTTTTTT.

V usage is TRBV29-1 and J usage is TRBJ2-2, with D hard to call. Deletions cut 5 bases from V and 0 bases from J, with 7 bases between. The CDR3 runs 13 residues. Germline loops: CDR1 SQVTM, CDR2 ANQGSEA. The CDR3: CSVSQSNTGELFF. The CDR3 coding sequence is TGCAGCGTTAGTCAGTCGAACACCGGGGAGCTGTTTTTT.

The V call is TRBV20-1, the J call TRBJ1-3; D ambiguous. V was cut by 0 bases and J by 4 bases, with 13 bases left in between. Germline V gene sequence: CDR1 DFQATT, CDR2 SNEGSKA (reference sequence). The CDR3 is 15 amino acids. Here the CDR3 reads CSARDGGTVGNTIYF. CDR3 sequence (DNA): TGCAGTGCTAGAGACGGCGGCACGGTGGGAAACACCATATATTTT.

This chain links TRBV11-3 with TRBJ2-5; no definite D call. The V end was cut by 3 bases, the J end by 7 bases, with 9 bases between. CDR1 is SGHNT, CDR2 YENEEA, per germline. The length of the CDR3 is 12 residues. The CDR3 sequence is CASSFRVGTQYF. The CDR3 region has the DNA TGTGCCAGCAGCTTCCGAGTCGGGACCCAGTACTTC.

The V and J genes are TRBV11-3 and TRBJ1-4, with unresolved D. This CDR3 spans 14 amino acids. Per germline, CDR1 SGHNT and CDR2 YENEEA. V was pared by 5 bases and J by 7 bases, with 14 bases between. The chain's CDR3 is CASSLQIYPEKLFF. The CDR3 DNA follows: TGTGCCAGCAGCCTACAGATCTACCCTGAAAAACTGTTTTTT.

The chain is built from TRBV21-1 and TRBJ2-5; the table's D call TRBD2 went unverified against the DNA. TRBV21-1 is assigned pseudogene status. This CDR3 has 15 residues. The CDR3 nucleotides read TGTGCCAGCACCGTTTATCCGGGACTAGGGGAGACCCAGTACTTC. Translated: CASTVYPGLGETQYF.

The chain couples TRBV20-1 to TRBJ2-1; possibly TRBD1 or TRBD2 for D (5 bases each). Germline lookup yields CDR1 DFQATT and CDR2 SNEGSKA (reference sequence). CDR3 length: 14 amino acids. The ends were cut back, 0 bases at V and 9 bases at J, with 15 bases in the middle. The CDR3 bases are TGCAGTGCTAGAGATTTTAAGCGTGGGGGTGAGCAGTTCTTC. Protein: CSARDFKRGGEQFF.